These 30 T cell receptor beta chains originate from one sample sequenced in a study of beta chain features in type 1 diabetes. The entirety of the isolated RNA underwent reverse transcription, so expressed TCRB transcripts were sequenced. Produced via immunoSEQ multiplex PCR; TCRdb's table is partial and in-frame only. The sample lists 110,000 to 150,000 clones; 6.9% were seen once. What was sequenced was central memory CD4+ T cells from blood. Receptor source: a woman under 40 in good health.

This clone was recorded many times. The chain combines TRBV30 with TRBJ1-1; 8 positions agree with TRBD1. This CDR3 has 13 residues. V was pared by 6 bases and J by 1 base, with 4 bases of the junction left unmatched. Germline CDR1 and CDR2: GTSNPN and SVGIG (reference sequence). DNA for the CDR3: TGTGCCTGCCGTGGACAGGGGAACACTGAAGCTTTCTTT. Translation gives CACRGQGNTEAFF.

This clone appeared a few times. This sequence joins TRBV29-1 and TRBJ1-2; D is unclear. Between the trimmed V and J ends, which lost 6 bases and 9 bases, there was a span of 17 bases. Per the germline V gene, CDR1 is SQVTM and CDR2 is ANQGSEA. This CDR3 contains 12 residues. The CDR3 is CSVEYTGSRYTF. CDR3 bases: TGCAGCGTAGAATATACCGGTTCGCGCTACACCTTC. Full variable domain (outside the CDR3, taken from reference TRBV29-1 and TRBJ1-2): SAVISQKPSRDICQRGTSLTIQCQVDSQVTMMFWYRQQPGQSLTLIATANQGSEATYESGFVIDKFPISRPNLTFSTLTVSNMSPEDSSIYLCSVEYTGSRYTFGSGTRLTVV.

The J gene is TRBJ2-3, the V gene TRBV18; D unclear. Germline values: CDR1 KGHSH, CDR2 LQKENI. The CDR3 totals 17 residues. The V and J ends lost 2 bases and 2 bases respectively, with 17 bases between them. In DNA, the CDR3 is TGTGCCAGCTCACCAAGATCAGATCTTTCGAACACAGATACGCAGTATTTT. Its protein is CASSPRSDLSNTDTQYF.

The chain carries TRBV28 and TRBJ2-5; the match to TRBD2 covers 8 bases. The junction had 15 bases not matched to a gene; V was cut back by 4 bases and J by 11 bases. The V gene's germline CDR1 is MDHEN and CDR2 SYDVKM. This CDR3 has 15 amino acids. CDR3 loop: CASSSRAGEGFRQYF. The CDR3 DNA follows: TGTGCCAGCAGTTCGAGAGCGGGAGAGGGCTTTAGGCAGTACTTC.

The chain employs TRBV6-6 and TRBJ1-3; D is unclear. The length of the CDR3 is 14 residues. The V gene's germline CDR1 is MNHNY and CDR2 SVGAGI (reference sequence). Trimming pared 7 bases from V and 0 bases from J, leaving 10 bases between. CDR3 sequence (DNA): TGTGCCAGCATCTACGCGGTCTCTGGAAACACCATATATTTT. The encoded protein is CASIYAVSGNTIYF.

This chain joins TRBV29-1 and TRBJ1-2, with a tentative D call TRBD1 (5 bases). Germline CDR1 and CDR2: SQVTM and ANQGSEA. Trimming took 7 bases from V and 6 from J, leaving 18 bases between them. The CDR3 extends over 13 amino acids. The chain's CDR3 is CSGGGGGWDGYTF. The CDR3 nucleotides read TGCAGCGGTGGGGGGGGAGGCTGGGATGGCTACACCTTC.

This clone was found many times. V usage is TRBV4-3 and J usage is TRBJ2-3, with 8 nucleotides matching TRBD2. Germline V gives CDR1 LGHNA, CDR2 YSLEER. The CDR3 spans 17 residues. The junction had 14 bases not matched to a gene; V was cut back by 2 bases and J by 7 bases. CDR3 nucleotides: TGCGCCAGCAGCCAAATACTAGCGGACGGTTCATCAAATACGCAGTATTTT. It codes for CASSQILADGSSNTQYF.

As regards this clone: The same CDR3 can be traced to other DNA sequences in this sample. The rearrangement links TRBV5-1 to TRBJ2-2; 7 bases are a match to TRBD1. The CDR3 covers 14 residues. Germline V gene sequence: CDR1 SGHRS, CDR2 YFSETQ. V shed 4 bases and J 2 bases; nucleotides not matched to a gene: 2. CDR3 region: CASSRGQNTGELFF. CDR3 DNA sequence: TGCGCCAGCAGCAGGGGGCAAAACACCGGGGAGCTGTTTTTT.

This clone has ten or more counts. The chain couples TRBV18 to TRBJ2-1; TRBD1 agrees at 8 bases. Germline trimming cut 4 bases from V and 8 bases from J; bases unmatched to any gene: 10. Per germline, CDR1 KGHSH and CDR2 LQKENI. This CDR3 comprises 15 residues. CDR3 sequence: CASSRVGQGIYEQFF. For the CDR3, the DNA is TGTGCCAGCTCACGAGTTGGACAGGGTATCTATGAGCAGTTCTTC. The entire variable domain, with the rest obtained from reference TRBV18 and TRBJ2-1, is as follows: NAGVMQNPRHLVRRRGQEARLRCSPMKGHSHVYWYRQLPEEGLKFMVYLQKENIIDESGMPKERFSAEFPKEGPSILRIQQVVRGDSAAYFCASSRVGQGIYEQFFGPGTRLTVL.

The sample holds a few counts of this clone. The J gene is TRBJ1-1, the V gene TRBV19; 9 nucleotides line up with TRBD1. J lost 0 bases, V lost 11 bases, and 10 bases had no gene match. This CDR3 spans 15 amino acids. Germline CDR1 is LNHDA and CDR2 is SQIVND (reference sequence). Here the CDR3 DNA reads TGTGCCTGTTACAAGCGGACAGGGGTGAACACTGAAGCTTTCTTT. Translation: CACYKRTGVNTEAFF. Complete variable domain (other parts from reference TRBV19 and TRBJ1-1): DGGITQSPKYLFRKEGQNVTLSCEQNLNHDAMYWYRQDPGQGLRLIYYSQIVNDFQKGDIAEGYSVSREKKESFPLTVTSAQKNPTAFYLCACYKRTGVNTEAFFGQGTRLTVV.

V gene TRBV19 combines with J gene TRBJ2-5; TRBD1 aligns across 7 bases. CDR1 and CDR2 (germline): LNHDA, SQIVND (reference sequence). This CDR3 is built from 15 residues. With 3 bases clipped from V and 2 bases from J, the junction kept 6 bases outside the gene matches. CDR3 DNA: TGTGCCAGTAGTATGTGGGGGACAGCACAAGAGACCCAGTACTTC. Protein product: CASSMWGTAQETQYF.

This clone was seen a few times. The chain is built from TRBV5-6 and TRBJ2-5; maybe TRBD2 (6 bases). The germline gives CDR1 SGHDT, CDR2 YYEEEE. V shed 6 bases and J shed 1 base, with 13 bases lying between them. The CDR3 has 14 amino acids. CDR3 in amino acids: CASTPGRTQETQYF. For the CDR3, the DNA is TGTGCCAGCACCCCGGGGAGGACCCAAGAGACCCAGTACTTC.

This clone was observed at least ten times. The chain couples TRBV18 to TRBJ2-1, with TRBD2 as a possible D gene (5 bases). Germline V CDR1 and CDR2: KGHSH, LQKENI. Deletions cut 6 bases from V and 7 bases from J, with 13 bases between. This CDR3 spans 13 amino acids. The CDR3 bases are TGTGCCAGCTCCCAAAGTCAGCGGAATGAGCAGTTCTTC. It encodes CASSQSQRNEQFF. The full variable domain, completed using reference TRBV18 and TRBJ2-1, is NAGVMQNPRHLVRRRGQEARLRCSPMKGHSHVYWYRQLPEEGLKFMVYLQKENIIDESGMPKERFSAEFPKEGPSILRIQQVVRGDSAAYFCASSQSQRNEQFFGPGTRLTVL.

In its sample, this clone was seen many times. V and J are TRBV30 and TRBJ1-1; D unclear. CDR3 size: 13 residues. Trimming took off 4 bases at V and 0 bases at J, with 9 bases between the two ends. Germline values: CDR1 GTSNPN, CDR2 SVGIG (reference sequence). The CDR3 DNA follows: TGTGCCTGGAATCCGGGTCTGAACACTGAAGCTTTCTTT. Translated, it gives CAWNPGLNTEAFF.

The gene calls are TRBV6-5 and TRBJ2-1; TRBD1 might be the D (7 bases). V dropped 5 bases and J dropped 3 bases, with 14 bases sitting between them. The CDR3 consists of 15 residues. The germline V gene has CDR1 MNHEY and CDR2 SVGAGI. The CDR3 DNA reads as TGTGCCAGCAGTGGGAGGACAGGTAGCTACAATGAGCAGTTCTTC. Translating gives CASSGRTGSYNEQFF.

This clone was picked up a small number of times. V gene TRBV7-8 combines with J gene TRBJ2-1, with TRBD2 matching over 9 bases. This CDR3 comprises 15 residues. Trimming cost V 8 bases and J 3 bases; bases outside gene matches: 8. Per the germline V gene, CDR1 is SGHVS and CDR2 is FQNEAQ. CDR3 region: CASGRRTSDYNEQFF. CDR3 DNA: TGTGCCAGCGGACGAAGGACTAGCGACTACAATGAGCAGTTCTTC.

The chain carries TRBV30 and TRBJ1-3; D gene ambiguous. V was pared by 4 bases and J by 11 bases, with 6 bases between. The CDR3 totals 9 residues. In germline, CDR1 is GTSNPN, CDR2 SVGIG (reference sequence). DNA for the CDR3: TGTGCCTGGATCCCAGCCATATATTTT. Translation: CAWIPAIYF. Filled out from reference TRBV30 and TRBJ1-3, the complete variable domain reads SQTIHQWPATLVQPVGSPLSLECTVEGTSNPNLYWYRQAAGRGLQLLFYSVGIGQISSEVPQNLSASRPQDRQFILSSKKLLLSDSGFYLCAWIPAIYFGEGSWLTVV.

The V and J genes are TRBV28 and TRBJ1-2; 11 nucleotides agree with TRBD1. V trimming: 5 bases; J trimming: 8 bases; junction bases outside the gene matches: 7. The CDR3 is 14 residues long. Germline lookup yields CDR1 MDHEN and CDR2 SYDVKM. The CDR3 nucleotides are TGTGCCAGCAGTCAGTGGGACAGGGGGGTAGGCTACACCTTC. Its protein product is CASSQWDRGVGYTF.

In its sample, this clone was seen a few times. J is TRBJ2-5 and V is TRBV29-1, with TRBD2 identical over 13 bases. Near its end, the DNA agrees better with TRBJ2-7, so the J call may be wrong. This CDR3 spans 13 amino acids. Germline CDR1 and CDR2: SQVTM and ANQGSEA. The CDR3 sequence is CSVTSGRRYEQYF. The CDR3 region has the DNA TGCAGCGTGACTAGCGGGAGGCGATACGAGCAGTACTTC.

This sequence joins TRBV7-2 and TRBJ2-1; perhaps TRBD2 as D (5 bases). V was clipped by 1 base and J by 3 bases, with 10 bases between them. Germline CDR1 SGHTA, CDR2 FQGNSA. CDR3 length: 15 residues. In DNA, the CDR3 is TGTGCCAGCAGCTTAGACCCGAGCGGCTACAATGAGCAGTTCTTC. This gives the protein CASSLDPSGYNEQFF.

This clone turned up a few times. This chain links TRBV4-2 with TRBJ2-1; 12 bases are shared with TRBD2. Trimming cost V 2 bases and J 7 bases; bases outside gene matches: 9. The CDR3 is made up of 17 amino acids. Per germline, CDR1 LGHNA and CDR2 YNFKEQ. The CDR3 loop reads CASSQNPGTSGHNEQFF. The CDR3 DNA reads TGTGCCAGCAGCCAAAACCCCGGGACTAGCGGGCATAATGAGCAGTTCTTC.

In this sample, this clone turned up a few times. The rearrangement joins TRBV7-3 to TRBJ2-2; 8 nucleotides match TRBD1. V dropped 3 bases and J dropped 3; count of bases not matched to a gene: 3. The CDR3 is made up of 15 amino acids. The germline V gene encodes CDR1 SGHTA and CDR2 FQGTGA. This CDR3 reads CASSLTGDYTGELFF. Written as DNA, the CDR3 is TGTGCCAGCAGCTTGACAGGGGACTACACCGGGGAGCTGTTTTTT.

This clone was observed a handful of times. The chain links TRBV4-3 to TRBJ2-3, with 14 bases matching TRBD2. Germline V CDR1 and CDR2: LGHNA, YSLEER. This CDR3 contains 19 residues. After removal of 1 base from V and 4 bases from J, the junction contained 10 bases not matched to a gene. CDR3 nucleotide sequence: TGCGCCAGCAGCCAAGGACTAGCGGGAGGGGCATATAGTCCAGATACGCAGTATTTT. Residues: CASSQGLAGGAYSPDTQYF.

The V gene is TRBV7-6, the J gene TRBJ2-7; 7 bases line up with TRBD2. The CDR3 has 16 amino acids. V shed 0 bases and J 2 bases; nucleotides not matched to a gene: 7. Germline CDR1 and CDR2: SGHVS and FNYEAQ. The CDR3 DNA is TGTGCCAGCAGCTTAGCGGGCGGGAGTGGCACCTACGAGCAGTACTTC. It specifies CASSLAGGSGTYEQYF.

There are a few counts of this clone. J is TRBJ2-6 and V is TRBV7-2, with D uncertain. This CDR3 spans 17 amino acids. V gave up 5 bases and J gave up 0 bases, with 14 bases separating them. From germline, CDR1 is SGHTA and CDR2 FQGNSA. This CDR3 is CASSLYGRSSGANVLTF. DNA for the CDR3: TGTGCCAGCAGCCTCTACGGCAGGTCCTCTGGGGCCAACGTCCTGACTTTC. The variable domain in full, completed from reference TRBV7-2 and TRBJ2-6, reads GAGVSQSPSNKVTEKGKDVELRCDPISGHTALYWYRQSLGQGLEFLIYFQGNSAPDKSGLPSDRFSAERTGGSVSTLTIQRTQQEDSAVYLCASSLYGRSSGANVLTFGAGSRLTVL.

This clone was detected a few times. The chain combines TRBV5-1 with TRBJ1-2, with TRBD1 matching 7 bases. Germline V gene data show CDR1 as SGHRS and CDR2 as YFSETQ. The CDR3 is 16 residues long. Losses at the gene ends were 3 bases for V and 0 bases for J; bases not matched to a gene: 8. The CDR3 DNA follows: TGCGCCAGCAGCTGGGGGGACAGCCTCTCTAACTATGGCTACACCTTC. Its translation is CASSWGDSLSNYGYTF.

The chain combines TRBV5-1 with TRBJ2-2; D not certain. The V end lost 2 bases, the J end lost 0 bases, and 8 bases lay between the germline ends. CDR3 length: 15 amino acids. Germline assignment: CDR1 SGHRS and CDR2 YFSETQ. CDR3 sequence: CASSFEATNTGELFF. CDR3 DNA sequence: TGCGCCAGCAGCTTCGAGGCCACGAACACCGGGGAGCTGTTTTTT.

Written as DNA, the CDR3 is TGTGCCAGCAGCGTAGCTCTTGGAGGCGAGCAGTACTTC. Translating it yields CASSVALGGEQYF. The chain recombines TRBV9 with TRBJ2-7; perhaps TRBD2 as D (5 bases). The CDR3 is 13 residues long. Germline CDR1 reads SGDLS; CDR2 reads YYNGEE. The V end lost 0 bases, the J end lost 6 bases, and 10 bases lay between the germline ends.

This clone was seen a handful of times. The V call is TRBV5-4, the J call TRBJ2-3; 12 nucleotides align to TRBD2. CDR1 is SGHNT, CDR2 YYREEE, per germline (reference sequence). The CDR3 contains 16 residues. V trimming: 4 bases; J trimming: 2 bases; junction bases outside the gene matches: 5. This CDR3 reads CASSGGLAGSTDTQYF. In DNA, the CDR3 is TGTGCCAGCAGCGGAGGACTAGCGGGGTCCACAGATACGCAGTATTTT.

The rearrangement joins TRBV18 to TRBJ2-7; 8 bases are shared with TRBD2. The germline CDR1 and CDR2 sequences are KGHSH and LQKENI. This CDR3 contains 17 residues. J was trimmed by 6 bases and V by 2 bases; bases with no gene match: 15. CDR3 sequence reads: CASSPSAGGRSIREQYF. For the CDR3, the DNA is TGTGCCAGCTCACCATCCGCGGGGGGTAGGAGTATTCGCGAGCAGTACTTC.